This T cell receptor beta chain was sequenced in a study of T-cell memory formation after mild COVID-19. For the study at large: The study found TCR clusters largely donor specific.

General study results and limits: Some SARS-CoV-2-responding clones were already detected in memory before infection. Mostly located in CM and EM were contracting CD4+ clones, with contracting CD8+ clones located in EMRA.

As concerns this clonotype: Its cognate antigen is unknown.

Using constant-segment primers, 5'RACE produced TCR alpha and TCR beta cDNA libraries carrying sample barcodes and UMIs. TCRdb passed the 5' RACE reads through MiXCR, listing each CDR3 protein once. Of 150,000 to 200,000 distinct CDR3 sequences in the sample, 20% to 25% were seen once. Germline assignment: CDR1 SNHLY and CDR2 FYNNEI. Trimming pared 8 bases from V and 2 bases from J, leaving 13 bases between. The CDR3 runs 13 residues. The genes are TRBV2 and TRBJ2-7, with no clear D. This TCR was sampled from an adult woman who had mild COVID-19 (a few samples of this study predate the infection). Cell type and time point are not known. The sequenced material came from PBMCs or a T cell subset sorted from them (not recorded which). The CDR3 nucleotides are TGTGCCAGCTACGGGCGCCTTACCTACGAGCAGTACTTC. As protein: CASYGRLTYEQYF.